Following are 13 T cell receptor beta chains from one sample sequenced in a study of blood T cell repertoires in COVID-19. Some clones are missing from TCRdb's copy, which holds only in-frame ones; the method was immunoSEQ multiplex PCR. The sample contains just over 650,000 clones, about nine tenths of which appear only once. Specimen: peripheral blood. All receptors derive from a young woman with acute or convalescent COVID-19.

The V and J genes are TRBV5-8 and TRBJ1-6, with 8 positions matching TRBD1. The CDR3 contains 15 residues. The germline gives CDR1 SGHTS, CDR2 YDEGEE. After removal of 4 bases from V and 7 bases from J, the junction contained 7 bases not matched to a gene. DNA of the CDR3: TGTGCCAGCAGCGCGAACAGGGGGGGGAATTCACCCCTCCACTTT. Translated, it gives CASSANRGGNSPLHF.

The chain recombines TRBV24-1 with TRBJ2-1; a weak D match, TRBD1 (6 bases). This CDR3 has 18 residues. CDR1 KGHDR and CDR2 SFDVKD come from the germline V gene. Trimming removed 2 bases from V and 2 bases from J, with 18 bases in between. Here the CDR3 reads CATSDSRSGTPAYNEQFF. The CDR3 DNA follows: TGTGCCACCAGTGATTCGAGGTCCGGGACACCAGCCTACAATGAGCAGTTCTTC.

This clone came up a few times. The chain has TRBV30 and TRBJ1-1, with D hard to call. Germline CDR1 GTSNPN, CDR2 SVGIG (reference sequence). The CDR3 sequence is 12 residues long. The V end was cut by 2 bases, the J end by 5 bases, with 9 bases between. The CDR3 here is CAWSMSLTEAFF. Written as DNA, the CDR3 is TGTGCCTGGAGTATGAGCCTTACTGAAGCTTTCTTT.

The chain recombines TRBV9 with TRBJ1-4; 7 nucleotides agree with TRBD1. The V gene end was trimmed by 7 bases and the J gene end by 6 bases; junction bases not matched to a gene: 9. The CDR3 is 14 amino acids. Germline loops: CDR1 SGDLS, CDR2 YYNGEE. The CDR3 reads CASGGGSFDEKLFF. In DNA, the CDR3 is TGTGCCAGCGGAGGGGGCTCGTTTGATGAAAAACTGTTTTTT.

This CDR3 is CASSYLGGNGYTF. The CDR3 nucleotides are TGTGCCAGCAGTTACTTAGGGGGTAATGGCTACACCTTC. This sequence joins TRBV6-6 and TRBJ1-2, with D perhaps matching TRBD1 (6 bases). Trimming removed 1 base at V and 6 bases at J, with 9 bases between. CDR3 length: 13 residues. Germline V lookup: CDR1 MNHNY, CDR2 SVGAGI (reference sequence).

V is TRBV7-9 and J is TRBJ2-2, with a possible D match to TRBD1 (5 bases). CDR3 length equals 17 residues. CDR1 is SEHNR and CDR2 is FQNEAQ in the germline V gene (reference sequence). V lost 7 bases and J lost 3, with 21 bases in between. CDR3 sequence reads: CASKAPTTVSHTGELFF. CDR3 DNA: TGTGCCAGCAAGGCTCCCACGACAGTGAGTCACACCGGGGAGCTGTTTTTT.

The chain links TRBV21-1 to TRBJ2-3; the tabulated D call, TRBD1, remains unverified against the DNA. TRBV21-1 is listed as a pseudogene. This CDR3 comprises 15 residues. The CDR3 here is CASPLWTGVPDTQYF. The CDR3, as DNA: TGTGCCAGCCCTCTATGGACAGGGGTTCCAGATACGCAGTATTTT.

The chain has TRBV5-1 and TRBJ1-2; 10 bases agree with TRBD1. The CDR3 length is 15 residues. Germline CDR1 and CDR2: SGHRS and YFSETQ. The J segment lost 7 bases and the V segment lost 2 bases, leaving 8 bases of the junction unmatched. DNA for the CDR3: TGCGCCAGCAGCTTCCAGACAGGGGGCGCAAGTGGCTACACCTTC. This gives the protein CASSFQTGGASGYTF.

This clone showed up just a few times. The chain links TRBV5-5 to TRBJ2-7; D ambiguous. Per germline, CDR1 SGHKS and CDR2 YYEKEE (reference sequence). V lost 4 bases to trimming and J lost 3 bases, with 8 bases between them. The CDR3 runs 12 residues. The CDR3 DNA reads as TGTGCCAGCAGCGAAGTTAGCTACGAGCAGTACTTC. Protein product: CASSEVSYEQYF.

The chain recombines TRBV30 with TRBJ2-2; TRBD1 aligns across 9 bases. The CDR3 length is 17 residues. CDR1 is GTSNPN and CDR2 is SVGIG in the germline V gene (reference sequence). Germline trimming cut 3 bases from V and 2 bases from J; bases unmatched to any gene: 10. The CDR3 DNA follows: TGTGCCTGGAGACCGGAAGCGGACAGGGGAAACACCGGGGAGCTGTTTTTT. Encoded protein: CAWRPEADRGNTGELFF.

This chain uses TRBV24-1 with TRBJ1-1, with a tentative D call TRBD1 (6 bases). This CDR3 comprises 15 residues. Trimming pared 3 bases from V and 8 bases from J, leaving 18 bases between. The germline V gene has CDR1 KGHDR and CDR2 SFDVKD. This CDR3 is CATSDPNSGAPEAFF. The CDR3 DNA sequence: TGTGCCACCAGTGATCCAAATTCAGGGGCCCCCGAAGCTTTCTTT.

The chain carries TRBV30 and TRBJ2-1; TRBD1 agrees at 8 bases. The CDR3 is 14 residues long. J lost 9 bases, V lost 2 bases, and 9 bases had no gene match. Germline V gene sequence: CDR1 GTSNPN, CDR2 SVGIG (reference sequence). The DNA of the CDR3 is TGTGCCTGGAGTCCCGGACAGGGTGGCACTGAGCAGTTCTTC. This codes for CAWSPGQGGTEQFF.

CDR3 bases: TGCGCCAGCAGCTTGGCCTCTGGACAAGTTGAAGCTTTCTTT. Amino acid sequence: CASSLASGQVEAFF. The chain has TRBV5-1 and TRBJ1-1; tentative D call: TRBD1 (5 bases). The length of the CDR3 is 14 residues. Between the trimmed V and J ends, which lost 0 bases and 7 bases, there was a span of 13 bases. Germline CDR1 reads SGHRS; CDR2 reads YFSETQ. The complete variable domain, with remaining parts taken from reference TRBV5-1 and TRBJ1-1, reads KAGVTQTPRYLIKTRGQQVTLSCSPISGHRSVSWYQQTPGQGLQFLFEYFSETQRNKGNFPGRFSGRQFSNSRSEMNVSTLELGDSALYLCASSLASGQVEAFFGQGTRLTVV.